The 5 T cell receptor beta chains listed next were all sequenced from one sample in a study of cytomegalovirus exposure and HLA in healthy donors. Only in-frame clones appear in the TCRdb table, and some are missing; sequencing was by immunoSEQ multiplex PCR. Of fewer than 70,000 clones in the sample, around nine tenths were seen once. Sequenced material: PBMCs. The source of these receptors is a man in his late teens or twenties in good health and CMV-seronegative.

This chain uses TRBV7-9 with TRBJ2-1, with TRBD2 identical over 14 bases. Germline loops: CDR1 SEHNR, CDR2 FQNEAQ (reference sequence). The CDR3 extends over 19 amino acids. The V and J ends lost 5 bases and 8 bases, in that order; junction bases with no gene match: 17. The CDR3 DNA is TGTGCCAGCAGCGACCGGACTAGCGGGAGGTTTCTGATTATCGATGAGCAGTTCTTC. It translates to CASSDRTSGRFLIIDEQFF.

This clone was recorded once. The V call is TRBV5-4, the J call TRBJ2-5, with TRBD2 matching 7 bases. The germline V gene has CDR1 SGHNT and CDR2 YYREEE (reference sequence). The V segment lost 4 bases and the J segment 1 base; nucleotides outside the gene matches: 13. CDR3 length: 17 amino acids. CDR3 DNA sequence: TGTGCCAGCAGCAAAATTATCGGCCTAGCGGCCCAAGAGACCCAGTACTTC. Protein: CASSKIIGLAAQETQYF. Full variable domain (rest looked up from reference TRBV5-4 and TRBJ2-5): ETGVTQSPTHLIKTRGQQVTLRCSSQSGHNTVSWYQQALGQGPQFIFQYYREEENGRGNFPPRFSGLQFPNYSSELNVNALELDDSALYLCASSKIIGLAAQETQYFGPGTRLLVL.

The rearrangement links TRBV7-6 to TRBJ1-4; D is perhaps TRBD1 (6 bases). The CDR3 is made up of 14 amino acids. The V end lost 0 bases, the J end lost 4 bases, and 6 bases lay between the germline ends. Germline values: CDR1 SGHVS, CDR2 FNYEAQ. The DNA of the CDR3 is TGTGCCAGCAGCTTAGCACAGGGTAATGAAAAACTGTTTTTT. Protein product: CASSLAQGNEKLFF. Using reference TRBV7-6 and TRBJ1-4 for the parts outside the CDR3, the full variable domain is GAGVSQSPRYKVTKRGQDVALRCDPISGHVSLYWYRQALGQGPEFLTYFNYEAQQDKSGLPNDRFSAERPEGSISTLTIQRTEQRDSAMYRCASSLAQGNEKLFFGSGTQLSVL.

The chain has TRBV5-1 and TRBJ1-1; the match to TRBD1 covers 8 bases. There are 14 residues in the CDR3. Germline V lookup: CDR1 SGHRS, CDR2 YFSETQ. J lost 8 bases, V lost 3 bases, and 9 bases had no gene match. CDR3 DNA sequence: TGCGCCAGCAGCTCCCGGGGACAGGAAGTCGAAGCTTTCTTT. It is translated as CASSSRGQEVEAFF.

In its sample, this clone was seen a few times. This sequence joins TRBV6-4 and TRBJ2-1, with D perhaps TRBD1 (6 bases). Germline lookup yields CDR1 MRHNA and CDR2 SNTAGT. Trimming removed 2 bases at V and 8 bases at J, with 10 bases between. CDR3 length: 13 amino acids. The CDR3 coding sequence is TGTGCCAGCAGTGACAGGGGGATTGATGAGCAGTTCTTC. Encoded protein: CASSDRGIDEQFF.